This T cell receptor (beta chain) derives from a study of control samples from healthy donors and cancer patients. Only one count was recorded for this clone. Trimming shortened V by 0 bases and J by 1 base, and 10 bases separated the two germline ends. The germline V gene has CDR1 SGDLS and CDR2 YYNGEE. This CDR3 is 15 amino acids long. The data were produced by immunoSEQ multiplex PCR, yet TCRdb's version contains in-frame clones alone and is incomplete. The repertoire includes around 180,000 clones, 85% to 95% of them detected once, and 1.1% to 1.5% sits in the top ten. What was sequenced was blood. The TCR was taken from a woman aged 18-29 years in good health. The chain employs TRBV9 and TRBJ1-1; maybe TRBD1 (5 bases). The CDR3 DNA reads as TGTGCCAGCAGCGTAGTTGGGGCTTCGAACACTGAAGCTTTCTTT. Translating gives CASSVVGASNTEAFF.